These 28 T cell receptor beta chains share one sample of origin, sequenced in a study of type 1 regulatory T cells. Antigens for these TCRs are unknown. TCRdb passed the reads through MiXCR, listing each CDR3 protein once. The sample holds about 62,000 distinct CDR3 sequences, roughly 60% seen once. The source material was cultured non-Tr1 T cells, either the whole culture or a sorted T cell fraction (not recorded which). The receptors stem from a human donor in good health.

A few counts support this clonotype. The chain combines TRBV7-2 with TRBJ2-5, with D hard to call. The CDR3 extends over 14 amino acids. The ends were cut back, 5 bases at V and 2 bases at J, with 12 bases in the middle. In germline, CDR1 is SGHTA, CDR2 FQGNSA. The CDR3 sequence is CASSPPGPQETQYF. CDR3 nucleotides: TGTGCCAGCAGCCCACCGGGCCCTCAAGAGACCCAGTACTTC.

The rearrangement joins TRBV3-1 to TRBJ2-1, with TRBD2 identical over 10 bases. The CDR3 extends over 14 amino acids. Germline V lookup: CDR1 LGHDT, CDR2 YNNKEL (reference sequence). CDR3 residues: CVTLKREGVNEQFF. The CDR3 DNA is TGTGTCACGCTCAAGCGGGAGGGGGTCAATGAGCAGTTCTTC.

This clonotype was recorded many times. The V and J genes are TRBV7-2 and TRBJ1-1; no firm D call. The CDR3 spans 14 residues. V gave up 3 bases and J gave up 0 bases, with 8 bases separating them. CDR1 is SGHTA and CDR2 is FQGNSA in the germline V gene. The chain's CDR3 is CASSFRVVNTEAFF. The CDR3 nucleotides are TGTGCCAGCAGCTTTAGAGTGGTGAACACTGAAGCTTTCTTT.

A few counts support this clonotype. This chain joins TRBV12-3 or TRBV12-4 and TRBJ2-7; tentatively, D is TRBD1 (6 bases). This CDR3 is built from 12 residues. The V gene lost 5 bases and the J gene lost 5 bases, with 10 bases spanning the gap. Written as DNA, the CDR3 is TGTGCCAGCAGTCGGCAGGGGCACGAGCAGTACTTC. This translates into CASSRQGHEQYF.

This clonotype has just a few counts. The DNA of the CDR3 is TGCAGTGCTAGAGATCGGGCAGCTTTGTACCAAGAGACCCAGTACTTC. It translates to CSARDRAALYQETQYF. This chain uses TRBV20-1 with TRBJ2-5; D remains ambiguous. V was pared by 0 bases and J by 0 bases, with 14 bases between. Per the germline V gene, CDR1 is DFQATT and CDR2 is SNEGSKA (reference sequence). This CDR3 has 16 residues.

The gene calls are TRBV5-5 and TRBJ2-7, with a possible D match to TRBD2 (6 bases). CDR3 size: 12 residues. The V gene's germline CDR1 is SGHKS and CDR2 YYEKEE (reference sequence). V was pared by 3 bases and J by 6 bases, with 10 bases between. CDR3: CASSYMGGEQYF. The CDR3 DNA reads as TGTGCCAGCAGCTATATGGGGGGCGAGCAGTACTTC.

V gene TRBV28 combines with J gene TRBJ2-2; 8 bases agree with TRBD2. Germline CDR1 is MDHEN and CDR2 is SYDVKM. The CDR3 consists of 12 residues. The CDR3 nucleotides read TGTGCTTACGGGAGGGGCACCGGGGAGCTGTTTTTT. Protein sequence: CAYGRGTGELFF.

This clonotype qualifies as medium-sized. The V and J genes are TRBV4-3 and TRBJ2-3, with D possibly being TRBD1 or TRBD2 (5 bases each). The CDR3 is 17 residues long. The germline CDR1 and CDR2 sequences are LGHNA and YSLEER. V lost 0 bases to trimming and J lost 2 bases, with 15 bases between them. The CDR3 region has the DNA TGCGCCAGCAGCCAAGATTTGGGACGGCGCTACACAGATACGCAGTATTTT. This translates into CASSQDLGRRYTDTQYF.

The CDR3: CASSLWGASNTEAFF. The CDR3 DNA sequence: TGTGCCAGCAGTTTATGGGGGGCCTCCAACACTGAAGCTTTCTTT. J is TRBJ1-1 and V is TRBV12-3 or TRBV12-4, with TRBD1 as a possible D gene (6 bases). This CDR3 spans 15 amino acids. V dropped 2 bases and J dropped 2 bases, with 12 bases sitting between them.

The J gene is TRBJ2-1, the V gene TRBV5-1; TRBD2 agrees at 10 bases. The germline V gene has CDR1 SGHRS and CDR2 YFSETQ. Trimming took 0 bases from V and 5 from J; bases not matched to a gene: 11. The CDR3 contains 18 residues. The CDR3 sequence: CASSLGQLAGGANNEQFF. CDR3 sequence (DNA): TGCGCCAGCAGCTTGGGCCAATTAGCGGGAGGCGCAAACAATGAGCAGTTCTTC.

CDR3 in amino acids: CASSPERENTGELFF. In nucleotides, the CDR3 is TGTGCCAGCAGTCCAGAGCGGGAGAACACCGGGGAGCTGTTTTTT. The rearrangement joins TRBV2 to TRBJ2-2, with TRBD2 matching over 7 bases. This CDR3 region has 15 residues. Germline trimming cut 5 bases from V and 1 base from J; bases unmatched to any gene: 4. Germline CDR1 SNHLY, CDR2 FYNNEI.

This clonotype occurred a few times. This chain joins TRBV20-1 and TRBJ2-4; D is possibly TRBD1 (5 bases). The V and J ends lost 6 bases and 1 base respectively, with 10 bases between them. Germline-derived CDR1 and CDR2 are DFQATT and SNEGSKA (reference sequence). There are 13 residues in the CDR3. In DNA form, the CDR3 reads TGCAGTGCCTACCAGGGTGCCAAAAACATTCAGTACTTC. Translated, it gives CSAYQGAKNIQYF.

The gene calls are TRBV2 and TRBJ1-2; 7 positions match TRBD1. Germline V CDR1 and CDR2: SNHLY, FYNNEI. V lost 6 bases to trimming and J lost 4 bases; unmatched junction nucleotides: 11. This CDR3 is 15 amino acids long. DNA of the CDR3: TGTGCCAGCAGGGTTTCCGGGACAGTGGGCTATGGCTACACCTTC. This codes for CASRVSGTVGYGYTF.

A few counts support this clonotype. The chain couples TRBV6-1 to TRBJ1-3, with TRBD1 as a possible D gene (6 bases). V gave up 6 bases and J gave up 0 bases, with 21 bases separating them. Germline CDR1 reads MNHNS; CDR2 reads SASEGT. The CDR3 spans 18 residues. As DNA, the CDR3 is TGTGCCAGCAGAGTCCATGACAGGCGAACACTCTCTGGAAACACCATATATTTT. Translated, it gives CASRVHDRRTLSGNTIYF.

The gene calls are TRBV7-9 and TRBJ2-3; 10 nucleotides match TRBD1. The V segment lost 5 bases and the J segment 2 bases; nucleotides outside the gene matches: 4. The CDR3 covers 15 residues. Per germline, CDR1 SEHNR and CDR2 FQNEAQ (reference sequence). CDR3 bases: TGTGCCAGCAGCCCAGGACAGGGGGACACAGATACGCAGTATTTT. It yields the protein CASSPGQGDTDTQYF.

Comments on this clonotype: At one end the junction does not follow the germline gene, possibly because of a read error. This chain uses TRBV5-6 with TRBJ1-5; 7 nucleotides line up with TRBD1. Per germline, CDR1 SGHDT and CDR2 YYEEEE. The CDR3 has 16 amino acids. CDR3 amino acids: CANSTRGRGLGQPQHF. CDR3 DNA: TGTGCCAACAGCACCAGGGGGAGGGGGTTAGGACAGCCCCAGCATTTT.

This chain links TRBV9 with TRBJ2-3; D is unresolved. This CDR3 spans 14 amino acids. The germline gives CDR1 SGDLS, CDR2 YYNGEE. V was shortened by 4 bases and J by 5 bases, with 14 bases between the two germline ends. This CDR3 is CASSPSSLQDTQYF. In DNA form, the CDR3 reads TGTGCCAGCAGCCCCTCGTCCCTGCAAGATACGCAGTATTTT.

The V and J genes are TRBV20-1 and TRBJ2-2; D unclear. The CDR3 runs to 15 residues. Per the germline V gene, CDR1 is DFQATT and CDR2 is SNEGSKA (reference sequence). V was shortened by 6 bases and J by 1 base, with 15 bases between the two germline ends. In nucleotides, the CDR3 is TGCAGTGCCCGTGACTGGAGTATGAACACCGGGGAGCTGTTTTTT. Translating it yields CSARDWSMNTGELFF.

Notes on this clonotype: Germline is not matched at one junction end, which may reflect a read error. This chain uses TRBV18 with TRBJ2-5; D is unresolved. The CDR3 covers 13 residues. Germline V gene lookup returns CDR1 KGHSH and CDR2 LQKENI. The chain's CDR3 is CASSPVQQEAQYF. In DNA, the CDR3 is TGTGCCAGCTCACCAGTACAACAAGAGGCCCAGTACTTC.

Comment on this clonotype: The germline gene is not matched at one end of the junction; a read error may be the cause. The V and J genes are TRBV6-6 and TRBJ2-4; a weak D match, TRBD2 (5 bases). Per germline, CDR1 MNHNY and CDR2 SVGAGI (reference sequence). The CDR3 runs 15 residues. CDR3 in amino acids: CASRGESRGWNIEYF. The DNA for the CDR3 is TGTGCCAGCAGAGGAGAGAGTAGAGGGTGGAACATTGAGTACTTC.

The CDR3 DNA is TGTGCCAGCAGTTTATTGGAGAGGAGGTATTTT. It codes for CASSLLERRYF. This sequence joins TRBV28 and TRBJ2-3; no clear D. The CDR3 length is 11 residues. The germline V gene encodes CDR1 MDHEN and CDR2 SYDVKM. Trimming cost V 1 base and J 14 bases, with 10 bases left between them.

This clonotype was observed a handful of times. The chain combines TRBV9 with TRBJ1-5; maybe TRBD1 (5 bases). The V and J ends lost 0 bases and 7 bases respectively, with 14 bases between them. This CDR3 region has 15 residues. Germline CDR1 reads SGDLS; CDR2 reads YYNGEE. Here the CDR3 DNA reads TGTGCCAGCAGCGTAGCACCAGGGTTGGGCCAGCCCCAGCATTTT. This sequence encodes CASSVAPGLGQPQHF.

This chain uses TRBV21-1 with TRBJ2-7; the table's TRBD1 call for D was not verified on the DNA. TRBV21-1 is given as a pseudogene. The CDR3 totals 12 residues. This CDR3 reads CASSKDTKEQYF. Here the CDR3 DNA reads TGTGCCAGCAGCAAGGACACCAAGGAGCAGTACTTC.

The chain uses TRBV10-3 and TRBJ2-3, with TRBD2 matching over 10 bases. Germline CDR1 is ENHRY and CDR2 is SYGVKD. This CDR3 is built from 16 residues. Trimming cost V 3 bases and J 6 bases; bases outside gene matches: 9. The CDR3 region is CAISDGSSGSLDTQYF. CDR3 sequence (DNA): TGTGCCATCAGTGACGGATCTAGCGGGAGTCTTGATACGCAGTATTTT.

In its sample, this clonotype was seen a few times. The chain's CDR3 is CASTRGLAGGGKFF. CDR3 bases: TGTGCCAGCACCCGGGGACTAGCGGGAGGGGGGAAGTTCTTC. The gene calls are TRBV2 and TRBJ2-1; TRBD2 aligns across 16 bases. The CDR3 loop spans 14 amino acids. Trimming cost V 7 bases and J 14 bases; bases outside gene matches: 8. The germline gives CDR1 SNHLY, CDR2 FYNNEI.

The chain is built from TRBV29-1 and TRBJ2-3, with 10 bases identical to TRBD2. The junction had 0 bases not matched to a gene; V was cut back by 1 base and J by 5 bases. CDR1 SQVTM and CDR2 ANQGSEA come from the germline V gene. The CDR3 covers 13 residues. CDR3 in DNA: TGCAGCGTTGAAGGACTAGCGGGAGATACGCAGTATTTT. Translated: CSVEGLAGDTQYF.

As regards this clonotype: Mismatch with germline at one junction end may stem from a read error. The rearrangement joins TRBV7-2 to TRBJ2-1; possible D gene TRBD1, 6 bases. There are 11 residues in the CDR3. Germline lookup yields CDR1 SGHTA and CDR2 FQGNSA. CDR3 in DNA: TGTGCCAGCAGCGCCGGGACAAAGCTAGTATTC. Translated, it gives CASSAGTKLVF.

The chain uses TRBV5-1 and TRBJ2-5; maybe TRBD1 (6 bases). CDR3 length: 16 residues. CDR1 and CDR2 (germline): SGHRS, YFSETQ. Deletions cut 4 bases from V and 9 bases from J, with 25 bases between. CDR3 bases: TGCGCCAGCAGCGACGCTTCTGGAAGCGCTCCAGGGGCCCAGTACTTC. Residues: CASSDASGSAPGAQYF.